This T cell receptor beta chain appears in the sequencing data of a study of blood T cell repertoires in COVID-19. Study details: The United States, Italy and Spain supplied acute and convalescent COVID-19 samples. PBMCs, B-cell-depleted T cells, or T cells were the source of the cDNA or gDNA that made up the material.

Original processing notes: Amplified reference gene primers provided the basis for estimating nucleated cell counts. Measured with immunoSEQ multiplex PCR; TCRdb has only the in-frame clones, and not every one. That table is the source of V, J and clone size, and D and trimming were worked out from the DNA. The sample carries fewer than 50,000 clones, around 86% recorded once. V lost 3 bases, J lost 6 bases, and 12 bases lay in between. The CDR3 contains 13 residues. Germline V gene sequence: CDR1 MGHDK, CDR2 SYGVNS. This chain connects TRBV25-1 to TRBJ2-7; the D gene is possibly TRBD1 (5 bases). The sequence was obtained from a human donor in a cohort sampled during active COVID-19. Sequencing was done on a sample of peripheral blood. The chain's CDR3 is CASSDVQGREQYF. Here the CDR3 DNA reads TGTGCCAGCAGTGATGTCCAGGGTCGCGAGCAGTACTTC.